This T cell receptor (beta chain) was sequenced during a study of Graves' ophthalmopathy and Graves' hyperthyroidism listed by TCRdb under 2018. Concerning the study at large: Peripheral blood was collected at initial diagnosis, prior to any treatment. The study used signatures of the TCR beta repertoire to tell Graves' ophthalmopathy apart from Graves' hyperthyroidism and to predict which patients would progress to ophthalmopathy. In total, 135 blood samples were TCR-sequenced: roughly 45 ophthalmopathy, some 75 hyperthyroidism and some 17 hyperthyroidism-to-ophthalmopathy patients. To explore V-J signatures that distinguish ophthalmopathy from hyperthyroidism, a discovery set of 100 patients was enrolled, made up of 43 with ophthalmopathy and roughly 57 with stable hyperthyroidism. The independent validation cohort included under 20 hyperthyroidism patients plus 17 patients who later progressed from hyperthyroidism to ophthalmopathy. In five or six hyperthyroidism patients, the T-cell repertoires found in thyroid tissue were compared with those found in blood. Following sample collection, hyperthyroidism patients were given methimazole at a starting dose of 30 mg daily, and ophthalmopathy patients were given high-dose intravenous methylprednisolone. For training and testing, the 80 to 100 patients in the discovery cohort were randomly divided in a 7:3 ratio.

On the study overall, not on this receptor specifically: Most of the expanded thyroid clonotypes with a frequency above 0.001 were also detected in blood, and it was suggested that the thyroid immune response may be reflected by blood repertoires. In validation, the model predicted ophthalmopathy progression with nearly 71% sensitivity and approximately 72% specificity; 12 predicted patients were CT-confirmed with GO in a median of 6.5 months. Sample size was not predetermined statistically, and investigators were not blinded to group allocation. Ophthalmopathy was separated from stable hyperthyroidism by the 13-signature model with 85% to 90% sensitivity and around 81% specificity in cross-validation and with 80%/75% in the test set.

For repertoire sequencing, the TCR beta CDR3 regions were amplified from RNA transcripts. The first round of RT-PCR was done with HTBI primers and the Qiagen OneStep RT-PCR kit, and was followed by a second round of multiplex PCR, then size selection and purification. Libraries were sequenced on an Illumina HiSeq2000 using paired-end 100 bp reads. The original methods were these. SOAPnuke was used for read processing, and reads with adapters, uncalled bases, a mean Phred below 15, or no exact constant-primer or identifier match were discarded. COPE v1.2.5 was used to merge high-quality paired reads. Unique nucleotide sequences were defined as clonotypes and aligned to IMGT TRB V, D and J references using MiTCR v1.1. The analysis was limited to V-J combinations with a frequency above 0.0001, which together covered 99.2% of repertoires. A TCR clonal expansion and chaos score per V-J combination was defined as the ratio of F50 clonal expansion to chaos observed in the TCRdist matrix. Features were reduced by Welch's t-statistics and random forest to more than 10 V-J combinations, which fed a naive Bayes classifier. Thyroid-blood repertoire similarity was quantified with the Morisita-Horn index. Using fastp trimming at Q25 and MiXCR clonotype assembly, TCRdb reanalyzed the public sequencing data and kept in-frame beta chains. A single entry per CDR3 protein holds the most common genes and DNA from its merged rows. Clone size and V and J calls follow TCRdb, not the original study. Here the sample has about 160,000 distinct CDR3 sequences; just under 40% occur a single time. Jointly, the top ten make up over 7% of the sample.

Ophthalmopathy patients were characterized by moderately to severely active disease, a Clinical Activity Score of at least 3, a NOSPECS grade of at least 4, and a disease duration under 3 months. Patients with other autoimmune diseases, uncontrolled infections, pregnancy or lactation were excluded. Diagnosis was based on clinical symptoms, serum thyroxine, TRAb, thyroid ultrasound and orbital computed tomography. Using Ficoll-Paque density gradient centrifugation, PBMCs were isolated from 8.5 to 10 ml of fresh peripheral blood. Total RNA was extracted using Trizol reagent, and RNA quality was checked on an Agilent 2100 Bioanalyzer. This clonotype has a count of ten or more. The target of this receptor is not known. No much larger clonotype is one base removed from it; base qualities were not supplied. The sequence derives from a young man with Graves' ophthalmopathy. Donor details come from another sample of the same person, matched by shared clones. Sequencing was performed on peripheral blood.

The nucleotides are TGTGCCAGTGTCCGGCAGCCGTCAGGCTACACCTTC. Translated, this is CASVRQPSGYTF. The V and J segments used are TRBV2 and TRBJ1-2; no confident D gene assignment can be made. As encoded in the germline V gene, CDR1 is SNHLY while CDR2 is FYNNEI. The CDR3, from cysteine to phenylalanine, totals 12 residues. The kept DNA is CDR3 alone, 36 bases in frame from the first base. V is shortened by 9 bases, J by 8 bases, and the region joining them spans 16 bases.